These T cell receptor beta chains were read from a single sample in a study of shared clonotypes between healthy human individuals. Some clones are missing from TCRdb's copy, which holds only in-frame ones; the method was immunoSEQ multiplex PCR. The data contain hundreds of thousands of clones, around three quarters of them singletons. Sequenced input: memory CD4+ T cells sorted from blood. The receptors were sampled from a woman aged 25 to 39 in good health. CDR3s include the opening cysteine and the closing phenylalanine or tryptophan. Each record gives: clone size, D gene, V gene, J gene, CDR3 DNA, CDR3 protein. The D gene is left open where the match is weak. Clone size is given for some rows only: seen once, a few or many times, or a class if the clone is expanded.

NA	TRBD1	TRBV15	TRBJ2-7	TGTGCCACCAGCAGAGAAGACAGGGGTTCCTACGAGCAGTACTTC	CATSREDRGSYEQYF
NA	TRBD2	TRBV27	TRBJ2-1	TGTGCCAGCAGTTTATCGACTAGCGGGAGTCGGTTCCATGAGCAGTTCTTC	CASSLSTSGSRFHEQFF
few	TRBD1	TRBV5-4	TRBJ1-5	TGTGCCAGCAGCTCCGGGACAGGCAGTCAGCCCCAGCATTTT	CASSSGTGSQPQHF
NA	TRBD2	TRBV25-1	TRBJ2-5	TGTGCCAGCAGTGAGGAGTTAAGAGCGGGGGCGTCCCAAGAGACCCAGTACTTC	CASSEELRAGASQETQYF
few	TRBD2	TRBV9	TRBJ2-1	TGTGCCAGCAGCACCCGGTTACTAGCGGGAGGGCAGGAGCAGTTCTTC	CASSTRLLAGGQEQFF
NA	NA	TRBV6-1	TRBJ1-2	TGTGCCAGCAGTGAATTGGACTATGGCTACACCTTC	CASSELDYGYTF
once	NA	TRBV7-9	TRBJ1-1	TGTGCCAGCAGCGTACAGGGACCGAACACTGAAGCTTTCTTT	CASSVQGPNTEAFF
NA	NA	TRBV14	TRBJ2-1	TGTGCCAGCAGCCAAGATCCCGGGACAACCATCTCCTACAATGAGCAGTTCTTC	CASSQDPGTTISYNEQFF
NA	TRBD1	TRBV9	TRBJ1-2	TGTGCCAGCGGAAGGGGGCCGGGCTATGGCTACACCTTC	CASGRGPGYGYTF
many	NA	TRBV6-5	TRBJ2-1	TGTGCCAGCAGGGCCGGGACCAGTCGCTACAATGAGCAGTTCTTC	CASRAGTSRYNEQFF
NA	NA	TRBV5-1	TRBJ2-5	TGCGCCAGCAGCTTTGGGCCCCGAGAGACCCAGTACTTC	CASSFGPRETQYF
NA	NA	TRBV28	TRBJ2-7	TGTGCCAGCAGTTTATTGTCGGGCTACGAGCAGTACTTC	CASSLLSGYEQYF
once	NA	TRBV14	TRBJ2-7	TGTGCCAGCAGCCAAGATCGAAGAGGGACCTACGAGCAGTACTTC	CASSQDRRGTYEQYF
NA	NA	TRBV10-3	TRBJ2-1	TGTGCCATCAGTGAGAGCCCCCATGAGCAGTTCTTC	CAISESPHEQFF
once	TRBD1	TRBV5-6	TRBJ2-3	TGTGCCAGCAGCCTCCCGGGACAGGGAACAGGACAGTATTTT	CASSLPGQGTGQYF
NA	TRBD2	TRBV4-2	TRBJ2-1	TGTGCCAGCAGCCAAGATAAAGCGGGAGTGGGCAATGAGCAGTTCTTC	CASSQDKAGVGNEQFF
NA	TRBD2	TRBV29-1	TRBJ2-7	TGCAGCGTAGTTATAGCGGGATCCTACGAGCAGTACTTC	CSVVIAGSYEQYF
few	TRBD1	TRBV9	TRBJ1-2	TGTGCCAGCAGCGTGGGTTCAGGGGGCAACTATGGCTACACCTTC	CASSVGSGGNYGYTF
NA	TRBD1	TRBV10-3	TRBJ2-6	TGTGCCATCAGTGGGGACAGGGGGCGACCAGGGGCCAACGTCCTGACTTTC	CAISGDRGRPGANVLTF
once	TRBD1	TRBV27	TRBJ1-1	TGTGCCAGCAACCCGGACAGGGCATGTCTGGCTTTCTTT	CASNPDRACLAFF
many	TRBD1	TRBV10-3	TRBJ1-1	TGTGCCATCAGTGACCGGGACAGGGGCACTGAAGCTTTCTTT	CAISDRDRGTEAFF
NA	TRBD2	TRBV11-1	TRBJ2-1	TGTGCCAGCAGCCATAGCGGGACCTCCTACAATGAGCAGTTCTTC	CASSHSGTSYNEQFF
NA	NA	TRBV5-1	TRBJ2-2	TGCGCCAGCTTTGCAGGGGATCCCGGGGAGCTGTTTTTT	CASFAGDPGELFF
few	NA	TRBV2	TRBJ1-2	TGTGCCAGCAGGGGCGGCTCCTATGGCTACACCTTC	CASRGGSYGYTF
NA	TRBD2	TRBV6-1	TRBJ2-1	TGTGCCAGCAGTGAACCACAAGTCGGGACTAAGCTCTTC	CASSEPQVGTKLF
NA	NA	TRBV7-8	TRBJ2-7	TGTGCCAGCAGCTTACGCCTCCCGGGGAGCGAGCAGTACTTC	CASSLRLPGSEQYF
NA	NA	TRBV5-1	TRBJ2-6	TGCGCCAGCAGCTTTCGGACAGACTCTGGGGCCAACGTCCTGACTTTC	CASSFRTDSGANVLTF
NA	NA	TRBV19	TRBJ2-1	TGTGCCAGTAGTAGGAATCCTAGGTCCTACAATGAGCAGTTCTTC	CASSRNPRSYNEQFF
NA	TRBD1	TRBV28	TRBJ1-2	TGTGCCAGCAGTAACCCCGGGACAGTTTATGGCTACACCTTC	CASSNPGTVYGYTF
NA	TRBD1	TRBV6-1	TRBJ1-2	TGTGCCAGCAGTGAAGATGACAGGGGCCCCCTACTCTCCTTC	CASSEDDRGPLLSF
NA	TRBD1	TRBV2	TRBJ2-5	TGTGCCAGCAGTGCGACAGGGGGCAGTGGAGAGACCCAGTACTTC	CASSATGGSGETQYF
NA	NA	TRBV4-2	TRBJ2-3	TGTGCCAGCAGCCAAGATAGAGATACGCAGTATTTT	CASSQDRDTQYF
many	NA	TRBV10-3	TRBJ1-1	TGTGCCATCAGTGAGAGGACTGAAGCTTTCTTT	CAISERTEAFF
many	TRBD1	TRBV5-1	TRBJ2-3	TGCGCCAGCAGCTTCGGACAGGGAGGAGATACGCAGTATTTT	CASSFGQGGDTQYF
NA	NA	TRBV6-5	TRBJ2-7	TGTGCCAGCAGCAGCTATGGCTCCTACGAGCAGTACTTC	CASSSYGSYEQYF
NA	TRBD1	TRBV2	TRBJ1-2	TGTGCCAGCAGTTTCACAGGGGCGGGTAGCTATGGCTACACCTTC	CASSFTGAGSYGYTF
few	NA	TRBV5-4	TRBJ1-2	TGTGCCAGCAGCTTCCAGGGGCGTGGCTACACCTTC	CASSFQGRGYTF
NA	TRBD1	TRBV5-1	TRBJ1-1	TGCGCCAGCAGTTCAGGGGGCACGAGATCTTTCTTT	CASSSGGTRSFF
NA	NA	TRBV28	TRBJ1-2	TGTGCCAGCAGTTTAATACAAAGAGTAAACTATGGCTACACCTTC	CASSLIQRVNYGYTF
NA	TRBD2	TRBV28	TRBJ2-1	TGTGCCAGCAGTTTAGGACTAGCGGGGGAATACAATGAGCAGTTCTTC	CASSLGLAGEYNEQFF
few	NA	TRBV11-3	TRBJ2-2	TGTGCCAGCAGCACGGTGGGGGCGATCGGGGAGCTGTTTTTT	CASSTVGAIGELFF
NA	NA	TRBV7-2	TRBJ1-4	TGTGCCAGCAGCTCTAGTCTGACAGGCGGTAGTGAAAAACTGTTTTTT	CASSSSLTGGSEKLFF
few	NA	TRBV28	TRBJ1-2	TGTGCCAGCAGTATATATAACTATGGCTACACCTTC	CASSIYNYGYTF
NA	TRBD2	TRBV5-1	TRBJ2-7	TGCGCCAGCAGGCTTGCTAGCGGGGACTCCTACGAGCAGTACTTC	CASRLASGDSYEQYF